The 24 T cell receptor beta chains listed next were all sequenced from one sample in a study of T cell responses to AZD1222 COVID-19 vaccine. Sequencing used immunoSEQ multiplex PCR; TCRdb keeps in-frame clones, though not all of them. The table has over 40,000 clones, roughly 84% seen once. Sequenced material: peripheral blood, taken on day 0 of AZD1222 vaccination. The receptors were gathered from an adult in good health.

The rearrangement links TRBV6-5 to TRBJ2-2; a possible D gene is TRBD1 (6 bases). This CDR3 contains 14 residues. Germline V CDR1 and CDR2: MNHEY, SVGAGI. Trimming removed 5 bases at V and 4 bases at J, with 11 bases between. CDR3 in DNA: TGTGCCAGCAGTACTGGACAGCTCACCGGGGAGCTGTTTTTT. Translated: CASSTGQLTGELFF.

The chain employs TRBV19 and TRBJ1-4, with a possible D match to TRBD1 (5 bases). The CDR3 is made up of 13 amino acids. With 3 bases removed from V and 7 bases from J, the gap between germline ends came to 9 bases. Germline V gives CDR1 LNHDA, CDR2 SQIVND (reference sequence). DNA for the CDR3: TGTGCCAGTAGTATTCAGGGTATTGAAAAACTGTTTTTT. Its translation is CASSIQGIEKLFF.

The CDR3 protein is CATGQSSNQPQHF. CDR3 coding DNA: TGTGCCACGGGACAGAGTAGCAATCAGCCCCAGCATTTT. The chain uses TRBV19 and TRBJ1-5, with 7 positions matching TRBD1. The CDR3 sequence is 13 residues long. CDR1 and CDR2 (germline): LNHDA, SQIVND (reference sequence). The trim removed 10 bases at V and 0 bases at J, leaving 3 bases unmatched.

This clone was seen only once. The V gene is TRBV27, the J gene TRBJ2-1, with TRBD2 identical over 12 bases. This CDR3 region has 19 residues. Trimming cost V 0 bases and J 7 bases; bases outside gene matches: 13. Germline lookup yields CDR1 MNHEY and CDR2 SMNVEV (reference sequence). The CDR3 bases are TGTGCCAGCAGTTTATCTCCCCCCCCCACTAGCGGGAGGTGGAATGAGCAGTTCTTC. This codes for CASSLSPPPTSGRWNEQFF.

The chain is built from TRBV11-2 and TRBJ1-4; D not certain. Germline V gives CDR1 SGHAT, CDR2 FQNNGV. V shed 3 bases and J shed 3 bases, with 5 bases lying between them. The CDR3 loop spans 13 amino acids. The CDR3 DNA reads TGTGCCAGCAGCTTCCGTCCTAATGAAAAACTGTTTTTT. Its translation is CASSFRPNEKLFF.

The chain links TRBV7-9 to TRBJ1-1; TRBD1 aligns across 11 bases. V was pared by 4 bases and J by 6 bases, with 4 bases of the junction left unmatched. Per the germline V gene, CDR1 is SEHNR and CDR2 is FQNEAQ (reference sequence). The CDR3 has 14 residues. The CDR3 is CASSSRTGGPEAFF. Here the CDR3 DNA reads TGTGCCAGCAGCTCAAGGACAGGGGGCCCTGAAGCTTTCTTT.

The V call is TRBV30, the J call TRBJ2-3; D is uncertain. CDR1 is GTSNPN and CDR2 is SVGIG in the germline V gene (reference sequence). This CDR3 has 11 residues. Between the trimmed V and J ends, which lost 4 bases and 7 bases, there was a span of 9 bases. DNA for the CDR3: TGTGCCTGGACGACCTCAAATACGCAGTATTTT. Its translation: CAWTTSNTQYF.

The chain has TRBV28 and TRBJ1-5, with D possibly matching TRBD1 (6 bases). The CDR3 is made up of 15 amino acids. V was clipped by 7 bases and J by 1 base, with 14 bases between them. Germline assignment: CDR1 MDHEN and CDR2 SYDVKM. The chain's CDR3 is CASTAGTHSNQPQHF. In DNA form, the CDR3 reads TGTGCCAGCACCGCCGGGACACACAGCAATCAGCCCCAGCATTTT.

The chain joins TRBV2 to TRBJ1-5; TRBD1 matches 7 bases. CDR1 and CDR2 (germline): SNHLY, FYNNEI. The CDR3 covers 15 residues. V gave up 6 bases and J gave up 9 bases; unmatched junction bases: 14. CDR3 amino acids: CASSLRDSLFGPQHF. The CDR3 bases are TGTGCCAGCAGCTTAAGGGACAGCCTCTTTGGGCCCCAGCATTTT.

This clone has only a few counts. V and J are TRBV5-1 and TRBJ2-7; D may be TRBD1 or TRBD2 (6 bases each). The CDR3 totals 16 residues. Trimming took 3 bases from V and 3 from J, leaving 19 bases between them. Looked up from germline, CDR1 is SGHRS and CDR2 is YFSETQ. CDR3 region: CASSWTAGEEDYEQYF. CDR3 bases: TGCGCCAGCAGCTGGACCGCAGGGGAGGAAGACTACGAGCAGTACTTC.

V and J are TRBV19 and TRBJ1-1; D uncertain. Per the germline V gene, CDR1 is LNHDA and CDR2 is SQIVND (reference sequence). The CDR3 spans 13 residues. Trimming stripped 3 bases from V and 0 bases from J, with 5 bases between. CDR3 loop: CASSMSMNTEAFF. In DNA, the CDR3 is TGTGCCAGTAGTATGAGTATGAACACTGAAGCTTTCTTT.

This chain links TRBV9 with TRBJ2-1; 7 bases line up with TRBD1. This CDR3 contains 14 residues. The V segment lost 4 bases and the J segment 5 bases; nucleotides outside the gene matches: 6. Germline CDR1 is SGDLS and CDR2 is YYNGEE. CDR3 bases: TGTGCCAGCAGCACTAGGACAGGAGACAATGAGCAGTTCTTC. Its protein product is CASSTRTGDNEQFF.

Written as DNA, the CDR3 is TGTGCCAGCAGTGAATGGCCAGGGCGAGAGACCCAGTACTTC. This codes for CASSEWPGRETQYF. V gene TRBV2 combines with J gene TRBJ2-5; TRBD1 might be the D (5 bases). Per germline, CDR1 SNHLY and CDR2 FYNNEI. Between the trimmed V and J ends, which lost 2 bases and 4 bases, there was a span of 11 bases. This CDR3 has 14 residues. Combining the CDR3 with reference TRBV2 and TRBJ2-5 gives the whole variable domain EPEVTQTPSHQVTQMGQEVILRCVPISNHLYFYWYRQILGQKVEFLVSFYNNEISEKSEIFDDQFSVERPDGSNFTLKIRSTKLEDSAMYFCASSEWPGRETQYFGPGTRLLVL.

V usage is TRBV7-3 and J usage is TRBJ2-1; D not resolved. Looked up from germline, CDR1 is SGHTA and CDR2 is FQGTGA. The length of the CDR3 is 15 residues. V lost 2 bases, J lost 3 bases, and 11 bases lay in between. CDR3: CASSLAETNYNEQFF. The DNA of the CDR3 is TGTGCCAGCAGCTTAGCCGAGACAAACTACAATGAGCAGTTCTTC.

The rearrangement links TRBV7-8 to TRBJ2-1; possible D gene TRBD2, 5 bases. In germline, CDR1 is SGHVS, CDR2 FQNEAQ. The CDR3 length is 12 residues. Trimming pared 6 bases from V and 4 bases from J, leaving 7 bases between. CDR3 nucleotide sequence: TGTGCCAGCAGGGACTTTTACAATGAGCAGTTCTTC. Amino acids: CASRDFYNEQFF.

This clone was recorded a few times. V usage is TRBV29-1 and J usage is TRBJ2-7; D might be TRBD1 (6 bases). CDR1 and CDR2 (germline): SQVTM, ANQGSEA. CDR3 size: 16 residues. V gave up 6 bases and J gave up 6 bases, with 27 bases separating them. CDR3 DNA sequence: TGCAGCGTCAGGGGACGGAAAGGAAAAGGAGCTACCGAGCAGTACTTC. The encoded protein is CSVRGRKGKGATEQYF.

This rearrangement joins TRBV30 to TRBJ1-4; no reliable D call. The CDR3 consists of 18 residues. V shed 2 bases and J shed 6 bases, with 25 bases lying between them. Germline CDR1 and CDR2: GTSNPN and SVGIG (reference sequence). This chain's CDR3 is CAWSLGLTPGEMDEKLFF. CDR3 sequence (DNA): TGTGCCTGGAGTCTCGGGCTTACGCCCGGCGAGATGGATGAAAAACTGTTTTTT.

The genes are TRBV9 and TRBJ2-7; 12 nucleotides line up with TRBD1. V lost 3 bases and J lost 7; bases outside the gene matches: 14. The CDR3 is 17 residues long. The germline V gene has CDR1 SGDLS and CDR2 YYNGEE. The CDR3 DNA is TGTGCCAGCAGCGCCTCCCCCCGGGGACAGGGGGCGTGGGAGCAGTACTTC. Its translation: CASSASPRGQGAWEQYF.

Written as DNA, the CDR3 is TGTGCCTGGGACCTCGGACTGGGATCTGGGGCCGCCGGGGAGCTGTTTTTT. Translation gives CAWDLGLGSGAAGELFF. V is TRBV30 and J is TRBJ2-2; D tentatively fits TRBD1 or TRBD2 (5 bases each). Trimming stripped 5 bases from V and 6 bases from J, with 25 bases between. Germline V gene sequence: CDR1 GTSNPN, CDR2 SVGIG (reference sequence). This CDR3 is 17 amino acids long. The full variable domain, in which reference TRBV30 and TRBJ2-2 provide the parts outside the CDR3, is SQTIHQWPATLVQPVGSPLSLECTVEGTSNPNLYWYRQAAGRGLQLLFYSVGIGQISSEVPQNLSASRPQDRQFILSSKKLLLSDSGFYLCAWDLGLGSGAAGELFFGEGSRLTVL.

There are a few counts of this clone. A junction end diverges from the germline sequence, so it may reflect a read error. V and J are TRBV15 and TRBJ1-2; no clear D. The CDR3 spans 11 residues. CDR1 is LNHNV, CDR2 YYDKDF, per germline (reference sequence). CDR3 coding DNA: TGTGCCACCAGCAGAGAGGGCATCTCTGCCTTC. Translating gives CATSREGISAF.

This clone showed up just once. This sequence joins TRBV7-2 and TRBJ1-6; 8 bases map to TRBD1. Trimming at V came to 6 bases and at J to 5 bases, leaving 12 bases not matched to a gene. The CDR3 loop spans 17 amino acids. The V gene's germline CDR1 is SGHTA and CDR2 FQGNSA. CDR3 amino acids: CASRVGTGVFNNSPLHF. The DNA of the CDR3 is TGTGCCAGCAGAGTCGGGACAGGTGTTTTTAATAATTCACCCCTCCACTTT.

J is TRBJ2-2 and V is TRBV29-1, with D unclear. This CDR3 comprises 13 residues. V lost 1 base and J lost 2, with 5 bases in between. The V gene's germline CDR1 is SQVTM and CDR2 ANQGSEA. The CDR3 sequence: CSVEGHNTGELFF. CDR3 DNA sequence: TGCAGCGTTGAAGGACACAACACCGGGGAGCTGTTTTTT.

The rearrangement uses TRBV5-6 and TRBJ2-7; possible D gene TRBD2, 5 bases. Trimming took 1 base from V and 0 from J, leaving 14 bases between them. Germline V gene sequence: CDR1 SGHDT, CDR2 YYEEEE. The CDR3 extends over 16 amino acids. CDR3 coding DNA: TGTGCCAGCAGCTTGTTGTTCGGGAACCCCTCCTACGAGCAGTACTTC. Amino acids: CASSLLFGNPSYEQYF.

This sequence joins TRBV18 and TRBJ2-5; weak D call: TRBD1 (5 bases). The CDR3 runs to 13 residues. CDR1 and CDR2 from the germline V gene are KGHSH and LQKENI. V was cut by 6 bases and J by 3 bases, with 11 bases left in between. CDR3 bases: TGTGCCAGCTCCCGCGACAGAGAAGAGACCCAGTACTTC. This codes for CASSRDREETQYF.